This paragraph covers one T cell receptor (beta chain) sequence. As handled by the study authors: Amplification of reference gene primers was used by the study to estimate nucleated cell counts. TCRdb's copy holds only in-frame clones and misses some; the assay was immunoSEQ multiplex PCR. The D gene and trimming were derived from the DNA, and the V and J assignments and clone size from that table. In the table there are 250,000 to 300,000 clones, 88% of which are singletons. The Seattle patients, enrolled during active infection, were followed longitudinally. The data belong to a study of blood T cell repertoires in COVID-19. This CDR3 comprises 11 residues. The V end was cut by 5 bases, the J end by 6 bases, with 7 bases between. From germline, CDR1 is SNHLY and CDR2 FYNNEI.

Sequenced material: peripheral blood. This TCR was recovered from a woman in her twenties or thirties with COVID-19, enrolled during active disease. The chain uses TRBV2 and TRBJ1-1, with D unresolved. As DNA, the CDR3 is TGTGCCAGCAGTCGACACCCTGAAGCTTTCTTT. Translating gives CASSRHPEAFF. The entire variable domain, with the rest obtained from reference TRBV2 and TRBJ1-1, is as follows: EPEVTQTPSHQVTQMGQEVILRCVPISNHLYFYWYRQILGQKVEFLVSFYNNEISEKSEIFDDQFSVERPDGSNFTLKIRSTKLEDSAMYFCASSRHPEAFFGQGTRLTVV.